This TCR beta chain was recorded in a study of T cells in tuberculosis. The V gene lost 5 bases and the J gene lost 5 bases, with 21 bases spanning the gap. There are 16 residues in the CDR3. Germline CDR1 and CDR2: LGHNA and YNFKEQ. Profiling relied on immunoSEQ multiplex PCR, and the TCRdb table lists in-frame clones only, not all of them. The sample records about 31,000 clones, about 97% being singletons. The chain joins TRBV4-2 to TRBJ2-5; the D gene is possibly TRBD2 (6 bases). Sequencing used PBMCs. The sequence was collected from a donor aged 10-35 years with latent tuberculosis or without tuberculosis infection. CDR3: CASSEKKGQGGETQYF. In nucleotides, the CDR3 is TGTGCCAGCAGCGAAAAGAAAGGGCAGGGAGGCGAGACCCAGTACTTC.